This T cell receptor (beta chain) was identified in a study of blood T cell repertoires in COVID-19 (TCRdb year 2020). General notes on the study: Samples from collaborators originated in the United States, Italy and Spain and spanned both the acute and convalescent phases of COVID-19. The prospective study material was composed of cDNA or gDNA derived from T cells, B-cell-depleted T cells, or PBMCs. The dataset comprised deeply sampled blood TCRbeta repertoires from subjects exposed to, actively infected with, or recovered from COVID-19. A freely available public database, intended as a resource for researchers studying the immune response to SARS-CoV-2, is where the repertoires were released. Samples came from the ongoing ImmuneRACE study (first 160 participants) plus 1,254 subjects from 6 global collaborators. Sample metadata almost always included a de-identified subject ID, COVID-19 status, age in years and sex. HLA class I and class II types, where available, came from metadata supplied by the sample provider rather than from assay-based typing. What the authors observed across the whole study: The quantity of clinical and demographic metadata differed by source and by participant and was supplied without curation.

Collaborating institutions collected whole blood in K2EDTA tubes following their own protocols. For TCRbeta analysis, collaborators shipped samples in one of three forms: frozen whole blood, isolated PBMCs, or DNA extracted from either of those sample types. Turning to this clone: What antigen it recognizes has not been identified. Per-base qualities were not stored, and no clone one base away is much larger.

TCRbeta CDR3 regions were amplified from genomic DNA using the immunoSEQ Assay, a bias-controlled multiplex PCR. The published analysis was carried out like this. Nucleated cell counts per sample were estimated from amplification of reference gene primers within the assay. To quantify the absolute abundance of each unique TCRbeta CDR3 rearrangement, sequence reads were collapsed and filtered. For each sample, productive Simpson clonality was calculated as the square root of Simpson's diversity index over productive rearrangements. Sourced from immuneACCESS, this table was stored by TCRdb with only in-frame sequences that have V and J called. A share of the clones is absent; for the studies checked, an unresolved V gene accounts for under half, and the remainder has no known explanation. That table gives V, J and clone size, and the DNA gave D and trimming. This sample lists roughly 77,000 clones; 80% were detected once. Approximately 4.6% of the sample belongs to the ten largest clones.

The germline V gene provides CDR1 LGHNA and CDR2 YSLEER. At the junction V is shortened by 2 bases and J by 0 bases; bases outside the gene matches: 10. From cysteine to phenylalanine, the CDR3 is 17 amino acids long. The kept DNA is CDR3 alone, 51 bases in frame from the first base. Here the chain combines TRBV4-3 and TRBJ2-7; 7 bases in between match TRBD1. This clonotype was sampled from an older woman with acute or convalescent COVID-19. Sequenced: peripheral blood. The CDR3 sequence is CASSQNTGTATSYEQYF. Here is the DNA: TGCGCCAGCAGCCAAAATACCGGGACAGCGACCTCCTACGAGCAGTACTTC.